This TCR beta chain was profiled in a study of blood T cell repertoires in COVID-19. Study-wide context: PBMCs, B-cell-depleted T cells, or T cells provided the cDNA or gDNA that made up the material.

Germline CDR1 is SGHRS and CDR2 is YFSETQ. This CDR3 spans 13 amino acids. The V end was cut by 0 bases, the J end by 9 bases, with 7 bases between. TCRdb's table, derived via immunoSEQ multiplex PCR, lists solely in-frame clones and lacks some. The sample contains 310,000 or so clones, roughly 90% of which appear only once. The rearrangement links TRBV5-1 to TRBJ1-6; D is ambiguous. The sample comprised peripheral blood. The receptor was derived from a woman aged 25-40 years with COVID-19, enrolled during active disease. The chain's CDR3 is CASSLAEASPLHF. DNA of the CDR3: TGCGCCAGCAGCTTGGCCGAGGCTTCACCCCTCCACTTT.